This TCR beta chain came from a study of response to subunit inactivated influenza vaccine. TCRdb called the RT-PCR reads again in MiXCR, with one record for every CDR3 protein. Here the sample spans 450,000 to 600,000 distinct CDR3 sequences, approximately 17% being singletons. General study findings and limits: It was suggested by the authors that few new T cells are recruited by each seasonal influenza vaccination.

About this clonotype: Its antigen is unknown.

CDR1 and CDR2 (germline): LNHDA, SQIVND (reference sequence). V gave up 6 bases and J gave up 5 bases; unmatched junction bases: 9. This CDR3 has 14 residues. The input for sequencing was CD4+ T cells sorted from PBMCs, taken around 25 months after vaccination. This receptor was obtained from a man aged 50-75 years who received an inactivated influenza vaccine. The chain carries TRBV19 and TRBJ2-5, with 7 positions matching TRBD1. The CDR3 loop reads CASSPGGFGETQYF. DNA for the CDR3: TGTGCCAGTAGCCCAGGGGGTTTCGGGGAGACCCAGTACTTC.